The T cell receptor (beta chain) described here comes from a study of shared clonotypes between healthy human individuals. The wider study: Three CD4 naive, three CD4 memory, two CD8 naive and one CD8 memory plate were used per donor.

Genomic DNA per cell subset filled all wells of several immunoSEQ plates. Sorted-subset replicate PCR reactions contained roughly 200 ng DNA, corresponding to tens of thousands of T cell genomes. In the original processing: ImmunoSEQ gave junction-only sequences without quality scores, so filtering differed. The repertoire was sequenced with immunoSEQ multiplex PCR; TCRdb's copy has only in-frame clones and lacks some. For V, J and clone size, that table is used; D and trimming come from the DNA. The profile shows roughly 2.5 million clones, more than 90% of them singletons. J lost 0 bases, V lost 0 bases, and 4 bases had no gene match. The CDR3 totals 17 residues. Per germline, CDR1 MNHEY and CDR2 SMNVEV (reference sequence).

The clonotype was recovered from a man younger than 35 in good health. This sequence joins TRBV27 and TRBJ2-3; 9 positions agree with TRBD2. Sequencing was done on a sample of naive CD4+ T cells sorted from blood. Described subset: CD45RA+ positively selected. CDR3: CASSLSVTSGSTDTQYF. Here the CDR3 DNA reads TGTGCCAGCAGTTTATCGGTCACTAGCGGGAGCACAGATACGCAGTATTTT.